This TCR beta chain was recorded in a study of blood T cell repertoires in COVID-19. Across the study: Collection of acute and convalescent COVID-19 samples took place in the United States, Italy and Spain.

The repertoire was sequenced with immunoSEQ multiplex PCR; TCRdb's copy has only in-frame clones and lacks some. The repertoire has approximately 46,000 clones, 82% of them found once; the top ten carry less than 5%. From germline, CDR1 is SGHTA and CDR2 FQGTGA. This CDR3 has 16 amino acids. Germline trimming cut 5 bases from V and 10 bases from J; bases unmatched to any gene: 15. This sequence joins TRBV7-3 and TRBJ2-3; 10 nucleotides line up with TRBD2. The specimen was peripheral blood. The origin of this receptor is a woman in her seventies with acute or convalescent COVID-19. In nucleotides, the CDR3 is TGTGCCAGCAGCCCACAAACTAGCGGGGTCTCCTCCTCGCAGTATTTT. It yields the protein CASSPQTSGVSSSQYF.